This TCR beta chain derives from a study of blood T cell repertoires in COVID-19. Overall study context: Specimens from acute and convalescent COVID-19 originated in the United States, Italy and Spain.

Original methodology: Quantification of nucleated cells was approximated via reference gene primer amplification. Libraries were prepared by immunoSEQ multiplex PCR; TCRdb keeps only in-frame clonotypes and omits some of them. The D gene and trimming were derived from the DNA, and the V and J assignments and clone size from that table. The sample yields 190,000 or so clones, about 90% seen once. Symptom resolution, clearance, or two negative PCRs marked the recovered donors of Cohort 3. The CDR3 sequence is 15 residues long. Germline V CDR1 and CDR2: MNHEY, SVGAGI. V lost 5 bases and J lost 1; bases outside the gene matches: 6.

This TCR derives from a man aged 30-40 years who had recovered from COVID-19. The sample consisted of PBMCs or T cells enriched from blood (not recorded which). The chain couples TRBV6-5 to TRBJ1-1; TRBD1 matches at 8 bases. The CDR3 DNA reads TGTGCCAGCAGTCGTCAGGGGGCACGGAACACTGAAGCTTTCTTT. This encodes CASSRQGARNTEAFF.